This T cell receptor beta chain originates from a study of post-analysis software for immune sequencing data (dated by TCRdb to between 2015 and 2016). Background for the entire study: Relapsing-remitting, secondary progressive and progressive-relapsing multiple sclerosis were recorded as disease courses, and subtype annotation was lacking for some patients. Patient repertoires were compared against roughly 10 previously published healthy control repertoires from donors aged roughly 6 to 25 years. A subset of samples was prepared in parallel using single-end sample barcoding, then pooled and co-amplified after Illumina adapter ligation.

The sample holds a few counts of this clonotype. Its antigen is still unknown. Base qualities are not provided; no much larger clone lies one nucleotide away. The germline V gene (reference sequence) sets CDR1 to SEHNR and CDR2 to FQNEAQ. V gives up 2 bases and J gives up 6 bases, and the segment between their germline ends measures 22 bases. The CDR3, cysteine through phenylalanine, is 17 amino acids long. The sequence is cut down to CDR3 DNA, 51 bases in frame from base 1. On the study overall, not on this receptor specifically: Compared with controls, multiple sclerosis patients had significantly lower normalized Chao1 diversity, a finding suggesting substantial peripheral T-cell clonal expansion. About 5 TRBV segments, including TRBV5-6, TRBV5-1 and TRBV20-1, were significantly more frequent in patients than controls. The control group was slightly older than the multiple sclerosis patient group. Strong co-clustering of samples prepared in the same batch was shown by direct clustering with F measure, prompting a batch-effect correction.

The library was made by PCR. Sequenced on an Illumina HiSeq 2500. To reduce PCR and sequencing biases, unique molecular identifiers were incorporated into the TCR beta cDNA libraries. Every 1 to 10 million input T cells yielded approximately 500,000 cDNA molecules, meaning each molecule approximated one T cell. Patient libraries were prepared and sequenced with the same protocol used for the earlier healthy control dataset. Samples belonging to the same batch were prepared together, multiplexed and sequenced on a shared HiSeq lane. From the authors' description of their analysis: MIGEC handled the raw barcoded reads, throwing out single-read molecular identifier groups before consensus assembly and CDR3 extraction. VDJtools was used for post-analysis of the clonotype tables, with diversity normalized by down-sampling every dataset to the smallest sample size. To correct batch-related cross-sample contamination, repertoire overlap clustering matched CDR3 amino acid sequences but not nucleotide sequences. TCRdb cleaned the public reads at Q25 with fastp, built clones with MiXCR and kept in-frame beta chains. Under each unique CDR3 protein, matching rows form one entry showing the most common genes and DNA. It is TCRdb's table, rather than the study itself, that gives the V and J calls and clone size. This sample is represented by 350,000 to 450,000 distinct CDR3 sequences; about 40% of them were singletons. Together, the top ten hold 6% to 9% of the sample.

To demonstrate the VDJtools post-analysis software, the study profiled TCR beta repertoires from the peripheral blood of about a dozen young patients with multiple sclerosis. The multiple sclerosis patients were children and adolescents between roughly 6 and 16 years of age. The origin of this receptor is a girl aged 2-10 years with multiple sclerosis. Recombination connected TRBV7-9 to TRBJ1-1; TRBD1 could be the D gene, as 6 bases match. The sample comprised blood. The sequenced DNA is TGTGCCAGCAGCTTAACAGGGTTTAATATAAAAGTAGCTGAAGCTTTCTTT. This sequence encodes CASSLTGFNIKVAEAFF.